What follows describes a single T cell receptor beta chain. Its specificity is not known. Using a J-beta primer mix together with a sample-barcoded 5' primer, a second PCR was run for roughly 7 to 11 cycles. Every cDNA molecule bore a tag from a template-switch adaptor containing 12 random nucleotides. TCRdb passed the 5' RACE reads through MiXCR, listing each CDR3 protein once. The sample yields about 1.6 million distinct CDR3 sequences, roughly 32% seen once. The sample is drawn from a study of blood T cells in healthy people across ages. CDR3 size: 17 residues. V was clipped by 2 bases and J by 8 bases; unmatched bases: 10. Germline CDR1 SGDLS, CDR2 YYNGEE. Each donor supplied around 10 milliliters of peripheral blood. General study points: Diversity was estimated from one million T cells, and these estimates were considered underestimates.

The origin of this receptor is a woman aged 25 to 45 in good health. This chain joins TRBV9 and TRBJ2-1; 13 bases fit TRBD2. Sequences were obtained from blood. The CDR3 DNA reads as TGTGCCAGCAGCGTTTCCGGGACTAGCGGGACGGTGCATGAGCAGTTCTTC. This codes for CASSVSGTSGTVHEQFF.